The 18 T cell receptor beta chains presented below share a single source sample, sequenced in a study of identical twins listed by TCRdb under 2016. The method was 5' RACE. For sequencing, an Illumina HiSeq 2000 was employed. TCRdb reprocessing: public reads trimmed at Q25 with fastp, clones called with MiXCR, in-frame beta chains kept. All rows with the same CDR3 protein become a single entry with the most common DNA and genes. A total of about 700,000 distinct CDR3 sequences appear in this sample, 8% to 9% of them only once. Approximately 0.94% of the sample is in the top ten clones. These data were also reused for a study on yellow fever vaccine responses in identical twins.

The sample was PBMCs. These receptors were obtained from a woman between 18 and 29 years old in good health.

This clonotype has just a few counts. The chain is built from TRBV4-2 and TRBJ2-5; tentative D call: TRBD2 (7 bases). CDR1 is LGHNA and CDR2 is YNFKEQ in the germline V gene. This CDR3 has 18 amino acids. V gave up 1 base and J gave up 3 bases, with 21 bases separating them. Here the CDR3 reads CASSQGGGRASLEETQYF. In DNA, the CDR3 is TGTGCCAGCAGCCAAGGAGGGGGGAGGGCCTCGTTGGAAGAGACCCAGTACTTC.

This clonotype was counted a few times. The chain uses TRBV5-1 and TRBJ2-5; 7 bases align to TRBD1. CDR1 is SGHRS, CDR2 YFSETQ, per germline. Germline trimming cut 5 bases from V and 5 bases from J; bases unmatched to any gene: 6. This CDR3 spans 13 amino acids. The CDR3 coding sequence is TGCGCCAGCAGGGAGACAGGGTTTGAGACCCAGTACTTC. As protein: CASRETGFETQYF.

In its sample, this clonotype was seen a few times. This sequence joins TRBV6-1 and TRBJ1-5; D unclear. The length of the CDR3 is 14 residues. Trimming left V 2 bases short and J 2 bases short, with 7 bases between. Germline-derived CDR1 and CDR2 are MNHNS and SASEGT. The CDR3 spells CASSEPRRNQPQHF. CDR3 coding DNA: TGTGCCAGCAGTGAACCCCGGCGCAATCAGCCCCAGCATTTT.

This rearrangement joins TRBV5-1 to TRBJ2-7, with 8 positions matching TRBD2. Germline-derived CDR1 and CDR2 are SGHRS and YFSETQ. Trimming took 0 bases from V and 5 from J; bases not matched to a gene: 4. The CDR3 runs to 14 residues. The CDR3 reads CASSLGTSFHEQYF. Written as DNA, the CDR3 is TGCGCCAGCAGCTTGGGGACTAGCTTTCACGAGCAGTACTTC.

The chain employs TRBV11-2 and TRBJ2-1; no definite D call. V was pared by 2 bases and J by 6 bases, with 17 bases between. The CDR3 runs 16 residues. Germline values: CDR1 SGHAT, CDR2 FQNNGV. The CDR3 spells CASSLWLGWVSNEQFF. CDR3 coding DNA: TGTGCCAGCAGCTTATGGTTGGGTTGGGTGTCCAATGAGCAGTTCTTC.

This clonotype turned up a few times. The V and J genes are TRBV4-2 and TRBJ2-3; 7 bases line up with TRBD2. With 2 bases clipped from V and 6 bases from J, the junction kept 2 bases outside the gene matches. The CDR3 runs 13 residues. Germline assignment: CDR1 LGHNA and CDR2 YNFKEQ. CDR3 nucleotides: TGTGCCAGCAGCCAAAAGACTAGCGATACGCAGTATTTT. Its protein is CASSQKTSDTQYF.

V usage is TRBV7-9 and J usage is TRBJ2-1, with TRBD2 identical over 8 bases. V dropped 3 bases and J dropped 6; count of bases not matched to a gene: 7. CDR1 is SEHNR and CDR2 is FQNEAQ in the germline V gene (reference sequence). The CDR3 runs to 15 residues. The CDR3, as DNA: TGTGCCAGCAGCTTCACAGCGGGAGATCCCAATGAGCAGTTCTTC. Encoded protein: CASSFTAGDPNEQFF. The full variable domain, in which reference TRBV7-9 and TRBJ2-1 provide the parts outside the CDR3, is DTGVSQNPRHKITKRGQNVTFRCDPISEHNRLYWYRQTLGQGPEFLTYFQNEAQLEKSRLLSDRFSAERPKGSFSTLEIQRTEQGDSAMYLCASSFTAGDPNEQFFGPGTRLTVL.

The sample holds many counts of this clonotype. DNA of the CDR3: TGTGCCAGCAGAAGACTAGCGGGGAACACCGGGGAGCTGTTTTTT. This encodes CASRRLAGNTGELFF. The chain carries TRBV6-2 or TRBV6-3 and TRBJ2-2, with 10 bases lining up with TRBD2. Germline V lookup: CDR1 MNHEY, CDR2 SVGEGT. This CDR3 comprises 15 residues. The junction had 2 bases not matched to a gene; V was cut back by 6 bases and J by 1 base.

This clonotype appeared many times. The chain recombines TRBV7-8 with TRBJ2-1; TRBD2 matches at 10 bases. This CDR3 contains 15 residues. V gave up 5 bases and J gave up 1 base; unmatched junction bases: 2. CDR1 is SGHVS, CDR2 FQNEAQ, per germline. The CDR3, as DNA: TGTGCCAGCAGCGGGACTAGCGCATCCTACAATGAGCAGTTCTTC. Protein product: CASSGTSASYNEQFF.

The sample holds many counts of this clonotype. V is TRBV2 and J is TRBJ1-1; D is possibly TRBD1 (5 bases). The CDR3 contains 11 residues. From germline, CDR1 is SNHLY and CDR2 FYNNEI. Trimming took 6 bases from V and 7 from J, leaving 9 bases between them. The CDR3: CASSWTIEAFF. CDR3 coding DNA: TGTGCCAGCAGCTGGACAATTGAAGCTTTCTTT.

V gene TRBV29-1 combines with J gene TRBJ2-3, with D hard to call. The CDR3 length is 12 residues. V shed 3 bases and J shed 6 bases, with 10 bases lying between them. Germline V gives CDR1 SQVTM, CDR2 ANQGSEA. DNA of the CDR3: TGCAGCGTTGACGCCCGCGAGGATACGCAGTATTTT. Protein product: CSVDAREDTQYF.

This clonotype was counted at least ten times. This chain uses TRBV20-1 with TRBJ2-1, with 11 bases matching TRBD2. Germline CDR1 and CDR2: DFQATT and SNEGSKA (reference sequence). The CDR3 consists of 16 residues. The ends lost 0 bases at V and 5 bases at J; junction bases unmatched: 6. CDR3 residues: CSAREATSGSDNEQFF. The DNA of the CDR3 is TGCAGTGCTAGAGAGGCAACTAGCGGGAGTGACAATGAGCAGTTCTTC.

This chain links TRBV19 with TRBJ1-1; D not resolved. The CDR3 runs 12 residues. Germline CDR1 is LNHDA and CDR2 is SQIVND (reference sequence). Trimming took off 6 bases at V and 3 bases at J, with 8 bases between the two ends. The CDR3 nucleotides read TGTGCCAGTAGCGGAGGATACACTGAAGCTTTCTTT. As protein: CASSGGYTEAFF.

This clonotype came up a few times. This chain links TRBV19 with TRBJ2-7; D not resolved. Looked up from germline, CDR1 is LNHDA and CDR2 is SQIVND (reference sequence). The CDR3 extends over 15 amino acids. Trimming cost V 7 bases and J 2 bases, with 18 bases left between them. The CDR3 DNA is TGTGCCAGTAAGTCTAACGAAGGATCCCCCTACGAGCAGTACTTC. Amino acid sequence: CASKSNEGSPYEQYF.

This clonotype was seen at least ten times. The J gene is TRBJ2-2, the V gene TRBV29-1, with D unclear. Germline V gene sequence: CDR1 SQVTM, CDR2 ANQGSEA. There are 12 residues in the CDR3. The V end lost 6 bases, the J end lost 5 bases, and 10 bases lay between the germline ends. Written as DNA, the CDR3 is TGCAGCGTCGCCGGAATTACCGGGGAGCTGTTTTTT. Protein: CSVAGITGELFF.

This clonotype was picked up many times. This rearrangement joins TRBV10-3 to TRBJ2-7, with TRBD1 matching 12 bases. This CDR3 is 16 amino acids long. The germline V gene encodes CDR1 ENHRY and CDR2 SYGVKD. Trimming took 2 bases from V and 4 from J; bases not matched to a gene: 6. CDR3 sequence: CAISEQGQGADYEQYF. The CDR3 nucleotides read TGTGCCATCAGTGAGCAGGGACAGGGGGCGGATTACGAGCAGTACTTC.

This clonotype appeared many times. The chain employs TRBV11-2 and TRBJ2-3; D is uncertain. The V end was cut by 5 bases, the J end by 0 bases, with 9 bases between. In germline, CDR1 is SGHAT, CDR2 FQNNGV. The length of the CDR3 is 14 residues. CDR3 coding DNA: TGTGCCAGCAGCCGAGTTTCTAGCACAGATACGCAGTATTTT. The encoded protein is CASSRVSSTDTQYF.

This clonotype was seen only a few times. The CDR3 sequence: CASSPIIRGDLPDTQYF. The CDR3 DNA sequence: TGTGCCAGCTCACCAATAATCCGGGGGGATCTTCCAGATACGCAGTATTTT. The V call is TRBV18, the J call TRBJ2-3; TRBD2 aligns across 7 bases. The CDR3 loop spans 17 amino acids. Germline V gene lookup returns CDR1 KGHSH and CDR2 LQKENI. V shed 2 bases and J 4 bases; nucleotides not matched to a gene: 12.